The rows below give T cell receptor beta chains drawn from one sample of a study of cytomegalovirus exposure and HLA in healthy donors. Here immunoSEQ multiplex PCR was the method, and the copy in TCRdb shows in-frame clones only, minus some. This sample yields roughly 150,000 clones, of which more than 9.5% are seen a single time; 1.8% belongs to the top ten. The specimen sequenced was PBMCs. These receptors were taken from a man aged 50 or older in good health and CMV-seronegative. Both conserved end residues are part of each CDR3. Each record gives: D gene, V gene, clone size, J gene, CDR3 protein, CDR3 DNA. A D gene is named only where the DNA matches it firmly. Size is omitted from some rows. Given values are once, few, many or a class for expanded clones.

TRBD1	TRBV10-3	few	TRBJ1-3	CAISEPFRGLGNTIYF	TGTGCCATCAGTGAGCCTTTCAGGGGGCTTGGAAACACCATATATTTT
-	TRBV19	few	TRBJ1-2	CASSLLSSGHPNYGYTF	TGTGCCAGTAGTCTCCTATCGTCAGGGCACCCAAACTATGGCTACACCTTC
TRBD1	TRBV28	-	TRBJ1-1	CASIPAGQGATEAFF	TGTGCCAGCATTCCTGCGGGACAGGGGGCCACTGAAGCTTTCTTT
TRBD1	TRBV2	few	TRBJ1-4	CASSDGGTGWGDSNEKLFF	TGTGCCAGCAGTGACGGTGGGACAGGGTGGGGGGATTCAAATGAAAAACTGTTTTTT
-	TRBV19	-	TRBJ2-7	CASSIAGGEGPYEQYF	TGTGCCAGTAGTATAGCCGGGGGTGAGGGGCCCTACGAGCAGTACTTC
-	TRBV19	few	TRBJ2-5	CASSIGGVGRETQYF	TGTGCCAGTAGTATTGGCGGGGTCGGCCGAGAGACCCAGTACTTC
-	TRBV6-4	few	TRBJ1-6	CASAVLDGSPLHF	TGTGCCAGCGCGGTCCTTGACGGTTCACCCCTCCACTTT
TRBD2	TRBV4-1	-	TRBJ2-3	CASSPRGAYQTDTQYF	TGCGCCAGCAGCCCGCGGGGGGCCTATCAGACAGATACGCAGTATTTT
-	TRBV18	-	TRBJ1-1	CASSSSGGGKTEAFF	TGTGCCAGCTCATCGAGCGGGGGGGGAAAGACTGAAGCTTTCTTT
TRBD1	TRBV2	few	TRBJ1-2	CASGGDRGRSAHTF	TGTGCCAGCGGGGGGGACAGGGGGCGGTCGGCTCACACCTTC
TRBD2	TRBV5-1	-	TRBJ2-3	CASSLDGGSSADTQYF	TGCGCCAGCAGCTTGGACGGCGGGAGTAGCGCAGATACGCAGTATTTT
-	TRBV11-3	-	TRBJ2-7	CASSLDRGKQYF	TGTGCCAGCAGCTTAGACAGGGGAAAGCAGTACTTC
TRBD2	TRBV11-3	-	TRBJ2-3	CASSSGLAGVTQYF	TGTGCCAGCAGTTCCGGACTAGCGGGAGTTACGCAGTATTTT
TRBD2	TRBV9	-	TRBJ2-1	CASSASSGGGVPYNEQFF	TGTGCCAGCAGCGCCTCTTCGGGAGGGGGTGTTCCCTACAATGAGCAGTTCTTC
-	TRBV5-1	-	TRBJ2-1	CASSVGTLVNEQFF	TGCGCCAGCAGCGTCGGGACACTCGTCAATGAGCAGTTCTTC
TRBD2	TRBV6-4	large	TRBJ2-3	CASSRLAGSTDTQYF	TGTGCCAGCAGCAGACTAGCGGGGAGCACAGATACGCAGTATTTT
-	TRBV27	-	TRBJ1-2	CASRPTAVLGGYTF	TGTGCCAGCAGACCGACAGCCGTACTTGGTGGCTACACCTTC
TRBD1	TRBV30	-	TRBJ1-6	CAWIKQGESPLHF	TGTGCCTGGATAAAACAGGGGGAATCACCCCTCCACTTT
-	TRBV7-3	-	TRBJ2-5	CASSLTPEETQYF	TGTGCCAGCAGCTTAACGCCGGAAGAGACCCAGTACTTC
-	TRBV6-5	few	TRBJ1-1	CASSSVGPRNTEAFF	TGTGCCAGCAGTTCCGTGGGCCCGAGGAACACTGAAGCTTTCTTT
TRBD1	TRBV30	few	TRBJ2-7	CAGDRMGFSEQYF	TGTGCCGGGGACAGGATGGGTTTTAGCGAGCAGTACTTC
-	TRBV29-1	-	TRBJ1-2	CSSIGGDYGYTF	TGCAGTTCTATCGGAGGGGACTATGGCTACACCTTC
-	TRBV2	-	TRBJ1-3	CASSEGQSRSGNTIYF	TGTGCCAGCAGTGAAGGTCAGTCGAGGTCTGGAAACACCATATATTTT
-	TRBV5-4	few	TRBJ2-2	CASSLAVNTGELFF	TGTGCCAGCAGCTTGGCCGTAAACACCGGGGAGCTGTTTTTT
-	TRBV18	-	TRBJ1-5	CASSPQAGAPQHF	TGTGCCAGCTCACCACAGGCAGGGGCGCCCCAGCATTTT
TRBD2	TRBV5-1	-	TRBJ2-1	CASSQLAGGTNEQFF	TGCGCCAGCAGCCAACTAGCGGGAGGCACAAATGAGCAGTTCTTC
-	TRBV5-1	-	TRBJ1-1	CASTDTGDTEAFF	TGCGCCAGCACCGACACGGGGGACACTGAAGCTTTCTTT